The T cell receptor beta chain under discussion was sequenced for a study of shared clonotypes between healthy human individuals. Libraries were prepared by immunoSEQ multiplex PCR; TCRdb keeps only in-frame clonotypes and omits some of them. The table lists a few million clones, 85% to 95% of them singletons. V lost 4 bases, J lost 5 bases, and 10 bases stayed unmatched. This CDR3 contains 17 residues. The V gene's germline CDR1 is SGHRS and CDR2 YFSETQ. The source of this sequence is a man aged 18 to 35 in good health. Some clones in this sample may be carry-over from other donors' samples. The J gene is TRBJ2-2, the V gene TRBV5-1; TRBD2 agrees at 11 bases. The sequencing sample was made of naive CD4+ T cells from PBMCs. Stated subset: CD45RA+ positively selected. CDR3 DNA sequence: TGCGCCAGCAGCCCGCTCTTAGCGGGAGGGTGGACCGGGGAGCTGTTTTTT. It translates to CASSPLLAGGWTGELFF.